What follows describes a single T cell receptor (beta chain). The V gene's germline CDR1 is MNHEY and CDR2 SVGAGI. The CDR3 totals 11 residues. V was trimmed by 9 bases and J by 1 base, leaving 6 bases between them. Assay used: immunoSEQ multiplex PCR; TCRdb lists only in-frame clones, some missing. In the table there are approximately 16,000 clones, around 80% of which are singletons. The data derive from a study of lymphopenia after photon versus proton radiotherapy. This clonotype was obtained from a man between 65 and 85 years old with pancreatic cancer. Sequenced here: peripheral blood, sampled from a patient treated with proton-based radiotherapy. The chain couples TRBV6-5 to TRBJ1-1; D is perhaps TRBD1 (5 bases). CDR3 coding DNA: TGTGCCAGTCAGGGGAACACTGAAGCTTTCTTT. It translates to CASQGNTEAFF.